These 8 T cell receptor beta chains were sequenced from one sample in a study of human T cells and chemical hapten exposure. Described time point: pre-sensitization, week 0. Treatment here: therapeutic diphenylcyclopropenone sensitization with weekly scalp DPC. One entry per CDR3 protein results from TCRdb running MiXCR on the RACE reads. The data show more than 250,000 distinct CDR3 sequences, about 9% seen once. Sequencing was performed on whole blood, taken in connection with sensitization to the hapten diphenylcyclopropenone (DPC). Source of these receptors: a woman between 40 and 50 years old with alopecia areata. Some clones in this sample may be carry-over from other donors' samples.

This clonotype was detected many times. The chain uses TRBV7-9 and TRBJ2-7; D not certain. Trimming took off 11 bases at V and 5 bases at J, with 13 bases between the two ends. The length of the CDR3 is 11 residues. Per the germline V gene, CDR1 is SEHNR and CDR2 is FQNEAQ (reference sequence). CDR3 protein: CAAGPYHEQYF. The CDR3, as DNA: TGTGCCGCAGGCCCATACCACGAGCAGTACTTC.

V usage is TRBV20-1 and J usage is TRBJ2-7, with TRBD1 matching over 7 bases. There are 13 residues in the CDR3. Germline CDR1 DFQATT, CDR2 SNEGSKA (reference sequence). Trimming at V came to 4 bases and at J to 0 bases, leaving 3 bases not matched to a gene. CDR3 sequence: CSAMDRSSYEQYF. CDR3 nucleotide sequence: TGCAGTGCTATGGACAGGAGCTCCTACGAGCAGTACTTC.

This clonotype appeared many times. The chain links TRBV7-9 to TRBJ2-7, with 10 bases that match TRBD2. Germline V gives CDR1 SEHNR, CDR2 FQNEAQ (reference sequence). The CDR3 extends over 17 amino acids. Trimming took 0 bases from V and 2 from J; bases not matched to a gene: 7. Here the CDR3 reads CASSLAEGLATTYEQYF. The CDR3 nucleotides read TGTGCCAGCAGCTTAGCCGAGGGACTAGCGACTACCTACGAGCAGTACTTC.

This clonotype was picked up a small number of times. Here the CDR3 DNA reads TGCGCCAGCAGTGAGACAGCCGACTATGGCTACACCTTC. Translated: CASSETADYGYTF. The rearrangement uses TRBV10-2 and TRBJ1-2; unclear D gene. CDR1 and CDR2 from the germline V gene are WSHSY and SAAADI. The CDR3 is 13 residues long. The germline V and J ends were trimmed by 2 bases and 3 bases, with 7 bases remaining between them.

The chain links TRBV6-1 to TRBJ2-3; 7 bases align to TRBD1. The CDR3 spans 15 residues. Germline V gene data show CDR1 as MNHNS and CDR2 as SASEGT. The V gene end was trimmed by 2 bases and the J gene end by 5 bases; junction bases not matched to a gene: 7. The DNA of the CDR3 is TGTGCCAGCAGTGAACGGTCAGGGGGAAGAGATACGCAGTATTTT. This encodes CASSERSGGRDTQYF.

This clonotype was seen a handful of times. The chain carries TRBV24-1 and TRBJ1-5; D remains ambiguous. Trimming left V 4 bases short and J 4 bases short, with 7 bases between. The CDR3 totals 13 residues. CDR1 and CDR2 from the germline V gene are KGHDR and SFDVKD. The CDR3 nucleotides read TGTGCCACCAGTGACTCAGATAATCAGCCCCAGCATTTT. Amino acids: CATSDSDNQPQHF.

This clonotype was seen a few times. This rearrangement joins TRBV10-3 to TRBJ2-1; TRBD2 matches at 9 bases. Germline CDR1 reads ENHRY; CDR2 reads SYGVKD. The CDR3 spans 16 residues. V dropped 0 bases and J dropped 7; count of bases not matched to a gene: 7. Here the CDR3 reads CAISESISGRLNEQFF. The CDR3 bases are TGTGCCATCAGTGAGTCGATCAGCGGGAGGTTGAATGAGCAGTTCTTC.

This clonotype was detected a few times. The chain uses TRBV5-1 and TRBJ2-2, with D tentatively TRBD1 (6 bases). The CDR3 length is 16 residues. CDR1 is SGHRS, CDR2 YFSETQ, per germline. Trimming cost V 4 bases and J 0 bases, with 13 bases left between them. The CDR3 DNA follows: TGCGCCAGCAGCCCGGGACATCTCGCGAACACCGGGGAGCTGTTTTTT. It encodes CASSPGHLANTGELFF.